This passage covers 20 T cell receptor beta chains from one sample sequenced in a study of cytomegalovirus exposure and HLA in healthy donors. The method was immunoSEQ multiplex PCR; TCRdb's version includes in-frame clones alone and lacks a portion of them. The profile covers 60,000 to 70,000 clones, with 80% to 90% appearing a single time and approximately 1.7% taken by the ten largest. The sample taken for sequencing was PBMCs. All receptors derive from a woman younger than 30 in good health and CMV-seronegative.

The chain links TRBV2 to TRBJ2-5, with D unclear. In germline, CDR1 is SNHLY, CDR2 FYNNEI. The V end lost 4 bases, the J end lost 5 bases, and 8 bases lay between the germline ends. The CDR3 loop spans 12 amino acids. The CDR3 DNA reads TGTGCCAGCAGTGCCGTATTTGAGACCCAGTACTTC. Translated: CASSAVFETQYF.

This clone occurred once. V usage is TRBV11-2 and J usage is TRBJ2-6; D might be TRBD2 (5 bases). Trimming stripped 5 bases from V and 4 bases from J, with 9 bases between. The CDR3 length is 14 residues. CDR1 is SGHAT, CDR2 FQNNGV, per germline. CDR3: CASSGGEGANVLTF. The CDR3 DNA reads TGTGCCAGCAGCGGTGGGGAGGGGGCCAACGTCCTGACTTTC.

This chain links TRBV5-1 with TRBJ1-2; TRBD1 might be the D (6 bases). Germline V gene lookup returns CDR1 SGHRS and CDR2 YFSETQ. V was shortened by 7 bases and J by 6 bases, with 13 bases between the two germline ends. This CDR3 is 12 amino acids long. CDR3 amino acids: CASSYSGDGYTF. The CDR3 coding sequence is TGCGCCAGCTCTTACTCAGGGGATGGCTACACCTTC.

The sample holds one count of this clone. The chain uses TRBV10-3 and TRBJ2-3; 13 bases agree with TRBD2. Germline loops: CDR1 ENHRY, CDR2 SYGVKD. V lost 11 bases to trimming and J lost 3 bases; unmatched junction nucleotides: 14. This CDR3 is 17 amino acids long. The CDR3 is CASQVTSGREETDTQYF. CDR3 nucleotides: TGTGCCTCTCAGGTTACTAGCGGGAGGGAAGAGACAGATACGCAGTATTTT.

About this clone: One junction end disagrees with the germline gene, perhaps due to a read error. This chain connects TRBV2 to TRBJ1-4, with 7 bases aligning to TRBD1. Germline CDR1 SNHLY, CDR2 FYNNEI. CDR3 length: 14 amino acids. CDR3 protein: CATNRGGAKEKLFF. The CDR3 DNA sequence: TGTGCCACCAACCGAGGGGGCGCTAAGGAAAAACTGTTTTTT.

This chain's CDR3 is CASSQDLYNEQFF. In DNA, the CDR3 is TGCGCCAGCAGCCAAGACTTATACAATGAGCAGTTCTTC. The J gene is TRBJ2-1, the V gene TRBV4-3; D not certain. The CDR3 runs 13 residues. From germline, CDR1 is LGHNA and CDR2 YSLEER. V gave up 0 bases and J gave up 4 bases, with 4 bases separating them.

V gene TRBV2 combines with J gene TRBJ1-1; unclear D gene. The V and J ends lost 4 bases and 1 base respectively, with 10 bases between them. The CDR3 totals 14 residues. The germline CDR1 and CDR2 sequences are SNHLY and FYNNEI. The CDR3 spells CASSALEGNTEAFF. As DNA, the CDR3 is TGTGCCAGCAGTGCCTTAGAGGGGAACACTGAAGCTTTCTTT. Supplemented by reference TRBV2 and TRBJ1-1, the full variable domain reads EPEVTQTPSHQVTQMGQEVILRCVPISNHLYFYWYRQILGQKVEFLVSFYNNEISEKSEIFDDQFSVERPDGSNFTLKIRSTKLEDSAMYFCASSALEGNTEAFFGQGTRLTVV.

The chain links TRBV7-6 to TRBJ2-1, with 12 bases identical to TRBD2. Germline loops: CDR1 SGHVS, CDR2 FNYEAQ. The junction had 1 base not matched to a gene; V was cut back by 4 bases and J by 0 bases. CDR3 length: 16 amino acids. The CDR3 here is CASSSTSGSSYNEQFF. The CDR3 DNA reads TGTGCCAGCAGCTCGACTAGCGGGAGCTCCTACAATGAGCAGTTCTTC.

J is TRBJ2-3 and V is TRBV6-1; possible D gene TRBD2, 6 bases. Germline values: CDR1 MNHNS, CDR2 SASEGT. Trimming took off 5 bases at V and 1 base at J, with 10 bases between the two ends. This CDR3 has 14 amino acids. CDR3 in amino acids: CASSREWGTDTQYF. The CDR3 coding sequence is TGTGCCAGCAGTCGGGAGTGGGGCACAGATACGCAGTATTTT.

The V call is TRBV9, the J call TRBJ2-3, with 8 bases that match TRBD2. Per the germline V gene, CDR1 is SGDLS and CDR2 is YYNGEE. J gave up 9 bases and V 0 bases, and 15 bases lay outside the gene matches. The CDR3 is made up of 17 amino acids. The CDR3 sequence is CASSVDLAGGVGETQYF. The CDR3 region has the DNA TGTGCCAGCAGCGTAGATCTGGCGGGAGGCGTGGGGGAAACGCAGTATTTT.

The chain is built from TRBV7-2 and TRBJ2-3; maybe TRBD1 (5 bases). Deletions cut 4 bases from V and 8 bases from J, with 13 bases between. This CDR3 has 13 amino acids. Germline-derived CDR1 and CDR2 are SGHTA and FQGNSA. The CDR3 sequence is CASSSSPGFTQYF. In DNA, the CDR3 is TGTGCCAGCAGCTCCTCCCCAGGGTTTACGCAGTATTTT.

This chain connects TRBV6-6 to TRBJ1-5, with a possible D match to TRBD1 (5 bases). Looked up from germline, CDR1 is MNHNY and CDR2 is SVGAGI (reference sequence). The germline V and J ends were trimmed by 2 bases and 6 bases, with 17 bases remaining between them. The CDR3 is made up of 16 amino acids. The DNA for the CDR3 is TGTGCCAGCAGTTACGGGGCAGCCTCGTCAGGTCAGCCCCAGCATTTT. Amino acids: CASSYGAASSGQPQHF.

The CDR3 bases are TGTGCCAGCAGCTTGGTGGGGCGGGACTACGAGCAGTACTTC. It yields the protein CASSLVGRDYEQYF. V usage is TRBV5-5 and J usage is TRBJ2-7; maybe TRBD2 (6 bases). V lost 0 bases and J 3 bases, leaving 10 bases between the germline ends. CDR3 size: 14 residues. The germline gives CDR1 SGHKS, CDR2 YYEKEE (reference sequence). Supplemented by reference TRBV5-5 and TRBJ2-7, the full variable domain reads DAGVTQSPTHLIKTRGQQVTLRCSPISGHKSVSWYQQVLGQGPQFIFQYYEKEERGRGNFPDRFSARQFPNYSSELNVNALLLGDSALYLCASSLVGRDYEQYFGPGTRLTVT.

The chain recombines TRBV4-1 with TRBJ2-5, with 15 bases identical to TRBD2. Matching the DNA end better, TRBJ2-7 makes the J call doubtful. Germline V gives CDR1 MGHRA, CDR2 YSYEKL. This CDR3 contains 18 residues. The CDR3 DNA sequence: TGCGCCAGCAGCCAAGGGGGGACTAGCGGGGGGCTAGCCAACGAGCAGTACTTC. Encoded protein: CASSQGGTSGGLANEQYF.

J is TRBJ2-7 and V is TRBV9; 8 bases are shared with TRBD2. There are 14 residues in the CDR3. Looked up from germline, CDR1 is SGDLS and CDR2 is YYNGEE. Losses at the gene ends were 0 bases for V and 3 bases for J; bases not matched to a gene: 2. The CDR3 loop is CASSVGLAGYEQYF. The CDR3 DNA reads TGTGCCAGCAGCGTAGGGCTAGCGGGCTACGAGCAGTACTTC.

This clone came up once. The V and J genes are TRBV7-5 and TRBJ2-2; the table gives TRBD1 as D, unverified against the DNA. TRBV7-5 counts as a pseudogene. This CDR3 region has 16 residues. CDR3 nucleotide sequence: TGTGTCAGAAGCCTAGAGGGGTGTAGGGACACCGGGGAGCTGTTTTTT. Translation: CVRSLEGCRDTGELFF.

CDR3 loop: CAISEGDRAGITEAFF. CDR3 nucleotide sequence: TGTGCCATCAGTGAGGGGGACAGGGCGGGTATCACTGAAGCTTTCTTT. The J gene is TRBJ1-1, the V gene TRBV10-3; 9 nucleotides match TRBD1. Germline V gene data show CDR1 as ENHRY and CDR2 as SYGVKD. The V gene end was trimmed by 2 bases and the J gene end by 4 bases; junction bases not matched to a gene: 8. CDR3 length: 16 residues.

The rearrangement joins TRBV7-2 to TRBJ1-1; D call uncertain. Germline loops: CDR1 SGHTA, CDR2 FQGNSA. This CDR3 is 11 amino acids long. The V end lost 2 bases, the J end lost 12 bases, and 10 bases lay between the germline ends. The CDR3 coding sequence is TGTGCCAGCAGCTTATCGCATGAGCCTTTCTTT. Protein sequence: CASSLSHEPFF.

Points on this clone: A read error may produce the germline difference seen at one junction end. The chain recombines TRBV19 with TRBJ1-5; a possible D gene is TRBD1 (6 bases). The length of the CDR3 is 15 residues. Germline CDR1 and CDR2: LNHDA and SQIVND (reference sequence). The CDR3 nucleotides are TGTGCCAGTACTATAACAGGGTCCCTGGGGCAGCCCCAGCATTTT. Translation gives CASTITGSLGQPQHF.

The chain couples TRBV19 to TRBJ2-1; D is perhaps TRBD2 (5 bases). Germline CDR1 and CDR2: LNHDA and SQIVND (reference sequence). The CDR3 is 15 amino acids. Trimming cost V 5 bases and J 5 bases, with 16 bases left between them. CDR3 in amino acids: CASSPGLPGNNEQFF. As DNA, the CDR3 is TGTGCCAGTAGTCCTGGACTCCCCGGAAACAATGAGCAGTTCTTC.